The 27 T cell receptor beta chains listed next were all sequenced from one sample in a study of metastatic and nonmetastatic thyroid tumors (dated by TCRdb to the early 2020s). No treatment had been received by any patient before thyroid surgery. The library came from PCR. TCRdb records Illumina HiSeq 4000 as the sequencer. The public reads were quality trimmed at Q25 with fastp and then assembled into clones with MiXCR by TCRdb, keeping productive beta chains. The sample contains approximately 30,000 clones, around 15% of them found a single time. The ten top clones hold 3% to 4% of the sample. Sequences were obtained from blood. The receptors come from a female donor with papillary thyroid cancer or a benign thyroid nodule (not recorded which). Some clones in this sample may be carry-over from other donors' samples.

This clone was observed at least ten times. The chain has TRBV18 and TRBJ1-6; TRBD1 is a possible D gene (6 bases). Trimming left V 2 bases short and J 8 bases short, with 13 bases between. The CDR3 covers 15 residues. Germline V gene lookup returns CDR1 KGHSH and CDR2 LQKENI. The CDR3 is CASSPDTGSDSPLHF. The CDR3 DNA reads TGTGCCAGCTCACCAGATACAGGGTCGGATTCACCCCTCCACTTT.

This clone occurred many times. The chain links TRBV28 to TRBJ1-5; D is unresolved. CDR3 length equals 13 residues. Germline CDR1 MDHEN, CDR2 SYDVKM. V was clipped by 3 bases and J by 4 bases, with 7 bases between them. The CDR3, as DNA: TGTGCCAGCAGTTTCAGCGGGAATCAGCCCCAGCATTTT. Translation: CASSFSGNQPQHF.

To note about this clone: Here the CDR3 omits its conserved ending phenylalanine or tryptophan, so a read error is the likely source. The chain joins TRBV6-1 to TRBJ1-1; weak D call: TRBD1 (6 bases). Germline V gives CDR1 MNHNS, CDR2 SASEGT. Trimming stripped 10 bases from V and 2 bases from J, with 20 bases between. This CDR3 spans 15 amino acids. The CDR3 nucleotides are TGTGCCATCCGTGAAGCTGAAGGGGGAAACACTGAAGCTTTCTTG. Protein: CAIREAEGGNTEAFL.

This clone was seen at least ten times. The chain is built from TRBV19 and TRBJ2-7; 9 bases agree with TRBD2. V was clipped by 3 bases and J by 2 bases; unmatched bases: 5. This CDR3 is 15 amino acids long. CDR1 and CDR2 from the germline V gene are LNHDA and SQIVND (reference sequence). CDR3 amino acids: CASSILAGDTYEQYF. For the CDR3, the DNA is TGTGCCAGTAGTATTTTAGCGGGAGACACCTACGAGCAGTACTTC.

By share, this clone ranks as medium-sized. The gene calls are TRBV20-1 and TRBJ2-7, with 8 nucleotides matching TRBD1. The germline CDR1 and CDR2 sequences are DFQATT and SNEGSKA (reference sequence). Trimming removed 1 base from V and 3 bases from J; junction bases left unmatched: 2. CDR3 length equals 13 residues. The CDR3 sequence: CSARADRDYEQYF. The CDR3 DNA reads as TGCAGTGCTAGAGCGGACAGGGACTACGAGCAGTACTTC.

This clone came up many times. This rearrangement joins TRBV9 to TRBJ2-5; 9 bases agree with TRBD2. The V gene end was trimmed by 3 bases and the J gene end by 4 bases; junction bases not matched to a gene: 16. From germline, CDR1 is SGDLS and CDR2 YYNGEE. CDR3 length: 18 residues. CDR3 in amino acids: CASSAPRRGPSGTETQYF. The CDR3, as DNA: TGTGCCAGCAGCGCCCCCCGTCGGGGCCCTAGCGGGACAGAGACCCAGTACTTC. The whole variable domain, remainder taken from reference TRBV9 and TRBJ2-5, is DSGVTQTPKHLITATGQRVTLRCSPRSGDLSVYWYQQSLDQGLQFLIQYYNGEERAKGNILERFSAQQFPDLHSELNLSSLELGDSALYFCASSAPRRGPSGTETQYFGPGTRLLVL.

Many counts were recorded for this clone. V usage is TRBV13 and J usage is TRBJ2-3; D might be TRBD1 (6 bases). This CDR3 has 16 amino acids. The germline CDR1 and CDR2 sequences are PRHDT and FYEKMQ (reference sequence). Trimming took 4 bases from V and 2 from J, leaving 16 bases between them. As DNA, the CDR3 is TGTGCCAGCAGCTCCTACAGGGAGTTAGCCACAGATACGCAGTATTTT. Protein product: CASSSYRELATDTQYF.

This clone was picked up a small number of times. The chain joins TRBV12-3 or TRBV12-4 to TRBJ2-7, with a weak D call TRBD2 (5 bases). Between the trimmed V and J ends, which lost 5 bases and 0 bases, there was a span of 11 bases. This CDR3 is built from 14 residues. The CDR3 nucleotides are TGTGCCAGCAGTGAAAGCGGAGCCTCCTACGAGCAGTACTTC. Protein: CASSESGASYEQYF.

By sample share, this clone is medium-sized. V is TRBV20-1 and J is TRBJ2-1; TRBD2 aligns across 11 bases. V was pared by 8 bases and J by 9 bases, with 15 bases of the junction left unmatched. This CDR3 region has 15 residues. Germline V gene data show CDR1 as DFQATT and CDR2 as SNEGSKA (reference sequence). The DNA of the CDR3 is TGCAGTTGGACTAGCGGGTGGGGAGGTGGTGGTGAGCAGTTCTTC. Amino acids: CSWTSGWGGGGEQFF.

There are many counts of this clone. The chain combines TRBV12-3 or TRBV12-4 with TRBJ1-6; TRBD1 is a possible D gene (5 bases). Deletions cut 3 bases from V and 9 bases from J, with 12 bases between. The CDR3 is 14 amino acids. The CDR3 bases are TGTGCCAGCAGTTTGAGAGGGGATGGTTCACCCCTCCACTTT. As protein: CASSLRGDGSPLHF.

This clone was observed at least ten times. This chain connects TRBV6-2 or TRBV6-3 to TRBJ1-2, with D hard to call. This CDR3 is 15 amino acids long. The V gene lost 6 bases and the J gene lost 1 base, with 15 bases spanning the gap. From germline, CDR1 is MNHEY and CDR2 SVGEGT. The CDR3 loop is CASRAPDGVNYGYTF. The CDR3 coding sequence is TGTGCCAGCAGAGCCCCAGATGGCGTTAACTATGGCTACACCTTC.

The rearrangement uses TRBV2 and TRBJ1-3; 9 bases are shared with TRBD1. This CDR3 region has 14 residues. With V trimmed by 6 bases and J by 4 bases, 4 bases remained unmatched. Germline V gene sequence: CDR1 SNHLY, CDR2 FYNNEI. The CDR3 sequence: CASRHRGLGNTIYF. CDR3 nucleotides: TGTGCCAGCAGGCACAGGGGGCTAGGAAACACCATATATTTT.

About this clone: One end of the junction is discordant with germline, which a read error may explain. This sequence joins TRBV6-4 and TRBJ2-7, with D uncertain. This CDR3 comprises 15 residues. Germline V gene data show CDR1 as MRHNA and CDR2 as SNTAGT. This chain's CDR3 is CTSSDLSRGAYEQYF. DNA for the CDR3: TGTACCAGCAGTGACTTGTCCCGTGGGGCCTACGAGCAGTACTTC.

This chain joins TRBV19 and TRBJ2-7, with a possible D match to TRBD1 (6 bases). Trimming removed 1 base from V and 2 bases from J, with 6 bases in between. The germline gives CDR1 LNHDA, CDR2 SQIVND (reference sequence). The CDR3 extends over 13 amino acids. CDR3 sequence reads: CASSIGQAYEQYF. In nucleotides, the CDR3 is TGTGCCAGTAGTATAGGACAGGCCTACGAGCAGTACTTC.

This clone was counted at least ten times. The chain couples TRBV6-1 to TRBJ1-5; D gene uncertain. The CDR3 consists of 13 residues. Trimming stripped 10 bases from V and 1 base from J, with 11 bases between. Germline V lookup: CDR1 MNHNS, CDR2 SASEGT. The CDR3, as DNA: TGTGCCAATTCGGACGGCAGCAATCAGCCCCAGCATTTT. It codes for CANSDGSNQPQHF.

This clone has ten or more counts. The chain recombines TRBV5-4 with TRBJ2-2; the match to TRBD2 covers 8 bases. Looked up from germline, CDR1 is SGHNT and CDR2 is YYREEE (reference sequence). The CDR3 has 16 residues. Trimming at V came to 2 bases and at J to 2 bases, leaving 5 bases not matched to a gene. CDR3 nucleotide sequence: TGTGCCAGCAGCTTAGGCGGGAGGAGTAACACCGGGGAGCTGTTTTTT. Residues: CASSLGGRSNTGELFF. Full variable domain (remainder filled in from reference TRBV5-4 and TRBJ2-2): ETGVTQSPTHLIKTRGQQVTLRCSSQSGHNTVSWYQQALGQGPQFIFQYYREEENGRGNFPPRFSGLQFPNYSSELNVNALELDDSALYLCASSLGGRSNTGELFFGEGSRLTVL.

In its sample, this clone was seen a few times. Relative to the germline gene, one junction end is altered; a read error may explain this. This chain links TRBV6-5 with TRBJ2-2, with 10 bases identical to TRBD2. The CDR3 runs 15 residues. Germline CDR1 is MNHEY and CDR2 is SVGAGI. This CDR3 reads CASSCTSGDTGELFF. The CDR3 DNA follows: TGTGCCAGCAGTTGTACTAGCGGGGACACCGGTGAGCTGTTTTTT.

In this sample, this clone turned up many times. This chain links TRBV2 with TRBJ1-5, with D perhaps TRBD1 (5 bases). Trimming stripped 6 bases from V and 4 bases from J, with 16 bases between. Germline V lookup: CDR1 SNHLY, CDR2 FYNNEI. CDR3 length: 15 residues. This chain's CDR3 is CASSRTTRGNQPQHF. In nucleotides, the CDR3 is TGTGCCAGCAGCCGGACAACACGAGGAAATCAGCCCCAGCATTTT.

At least ten counts were recorded for this clone. The V call is TRBV12-3 or TRBV12-4, the J call TRBJ2-5; possibly TRBD2 for D (6 bases). The CDR3 length is 13 residues. V lost 6 bases and J lost 5, with 13 bases in between. CDR3 in amino acids: CASSLTRWETQYF. In nucleotides, the CDR3 is TGTGCCAGCAGCCTGACTAGGTGGGAGACCCAGTACTTC.

The chain links TRBV11-1 to TRBJ2-1, with D maybe TRBD1 (5 bases). CDR1 and CDR2 from the germline V gene are SGHAT and FQDESV (reference sequence). V dropped 3 bases and J dropped 1 base, with 10 bases sitting between them. This CDR3 is built from 15 residues. For the CDR3, the DNA is TGTGCCAGCAGCTTTGTCAGGGTGTCCTACAATGAGCAGTTCTTC. It yields the protein CASSFVRVSYNEQFF.

This clone was recorded many times. The chain combines TRBV29-1 with TRBJ2-7; D is perhaps TRBD1 (6 bases). The CDR3 has 13 residues. Germline V lookup: CDR1 SQVTM, CDR2 ANQGSEA. DNA for the CDR3: TGCACCTCCTCCCGGGACAACTCCTACGAGCAGTACTTC. It encodes CTSSRDNSYEQYF.

By share, this clone ranks as medium-sized. V gene TRBV6-5 combines with J gene TRBJ2-3; 12 positions match TRBD1. Germline CDR1 MNHEY, CDR2 SVGAGI. V dropped 5 bases and J dropped 6; count of bases not matched to a gene: 12. The CDR3 has 17 amino acids. CDR3: CASSPLTGTGGLDTQYF. The CDR3 DNA follows: TGTGCCAGCAGTCCCCTCACCGGGACAGGGGGCCTGGATACGCAGTATTTT.

Points on this clone: It is likely a read error, because the conserved phenylalanine at the end of the CDR3 is missing. The chain joins TRBV5-1 to TRBJ2-5; either TRBD1 or TRBD2 may supply D (5 bases each). The assigned J gene may be wrong: the sequence end matches TRBJ2-1 better. The CDR3 consists of 14 residues. Germline V gene data show CDR1 as SGHRS and CDR2 as YFSETQ. This CDR3 reads CASSSQGSWESQFV. CDR3 DNA sequence: TGCGCCAGCAGTTCTCAGGGATCGTGGGAGAGCCAGTTCGTC.

Points on this clone: Sequence at one end of the junction differs from germline and may be a read error. The CDR3 DNA is TGTGCCAACACCCCGGGGGGGGCCCTGAACACTGAAGCTTTCTTC. Translated, it gives CANTPGGALNTEAFF. The genes are TRBV28 and TRBJ1-1, with D possibly matching TRBD1 (6 bases). Germline assignment: CDR1 MDHEN and CDR2 SYDVKM. The CDR3 runs to 15 residues.

This clone was observed at least ten times. CDR3 coding DNA: TGTGCCAGCTCACCAGGGGCCGAGATGAACACTGAAGCTTTCTTT. Residues: CASSPGAEMNTEAFF. This sequence joins TRBV18 and TRBJ1-1, with a possible D match to TRBD1 (5 bases). V lost 2 bases and J lost 0, with 10 bases in between. The CDR3 contains 15 residues. CDR1 KGHSH and CDR2 LQKENI come from the germline V gene.

The table lists this clone with a few counts. This chain joins TRBV28 and TRBJ2-3; D not certain. This CDR3 comprises 15 residues. Germline V gene data show CDR1 as MDHEN and CDR2 as SYDVKM. Between the trimmed V and J ends, which lost 6 bases and 0 bases, there was a span of 13 bases. The CDR3: CASSLDMASTDTQYF. The CDR3 bases are TGTGCCAGCAGCCTCGACATGGCTAGCACAGATACGCAGTATTTT.

This clone was detected many times. The chain combines TRBV19 with TRBJ2-1, with D tentatively TRBD2 (6 bases). The CDR3 runs 15 residues. Germline lookup yields CDR1 LNHDA and CDR2 SQIVND (reference sequence). Trimming removed 3 bases at V and 7 bases at J, with 16 bases between. CDR3 loop: CASSIQGGTYNEQFF. The CDR3 coding sequence is TGTGCCAGTAGTATCCAAGGCGGGACTTATAATGAGCAGTTCTTC.